This is a list of T cell receptor beta chains from one sample in a study of blood T cell repertoires in COVID-19. The assay was immunoSEQ multiplex PCR, and TCRdb's table has in-frame clones only and misses some. Of some 44,000 clones listed, approximately 90% are singletons. Input material: peripheral blood. Source of these receptors: a human donor in a cohort sampled during active COVID-19. The CDR3 runs from the conserved cysteine through the conserved F or W. Fields, in order: D gene, clone size, J gene, V gene, CDR3 length, CDR3 protein, CDR3 DNA. The D gene is left open where the match is weak. Clone size is not always given. Where it is, it says once, few, many or a class for expanded clones.

D gene: TRBD1
clone size: NA
J gene: TRBJ1-1
V gene: TRBV29-1
CDR3 length: 14
CDR3 protein: CSVQPGGPDTEAFF
CDR3 DNA: TGCAGCGTTCAACCAGGGGGCCCGGACACTGAAGCTTTCTTT

D gene: NA
clone size: NA
J gene: TRBJ2-5
V gene: TRBV5-4
CDR3 length: 14
CDR3 protein: CASSSSVIQETQYF
CDR3 DNA: TGTGCCAGCAGCTCATCAGTCATCCAAGAGACCCAGTACTTC

D gene: NA
clone size: NA
J gene: TRBJ2-7
V gene: TRBV7-2
CDR3 length: 12
CDR3 protein: CASSLTRGEQYF
CDR3 DNA: TGTGCCAGCAGCTTAACTCGTGGCGAGCAGTACTTC

D gene: TRBD1
clone size: NA
J gene: TRBJ2-1
V gene: TRBV3-1/TRBV3-2
CDR3 length: 16
CDR3 protein: CASSPTGGANYNEQFF
CDR3 DNA: TGTGCCAGCAGCCCGACAGGGGGGGCTAACTACAATGAGCAGTTCTTC

D gene: NA
clone size: NA
J gene: TRBJ2-7
V gene: TRBV5-1
CDR3 length: 14
CDR3 protein: CASSLGQGPYEQYF
CDR3 DNA: TGCGCCAGCAGCTTGGGGCAGGGTCCCTACGAGCAGTACTTC

D gene: TRBD2
clone size: NA
J gene: TRBJ2-3
V gene: TRBV20-1
CDR3 length: 14
CDR3 protein: CSASRGRITDTQYF
CDR3 DNA: TGCAGTGCTAGTCGCGGGAGGATCACAGATACGCAGTATTTT

D gene: NA
clone size: NA
J gene: TRBJ2-7
V gene: TRBV11-2
CDR3 length: 15
CDR3 protein: CASSLGFTGPYEQYF
CDR3 DNA: TGTGCCAGCAGCTTAGGTTTTACAGGGCCCTACGAGCAGTACTTC

D gene: TRBD1
clone size: NA
J gene: TRBJ1-2
V gene: TRBV19
CDR3 length: 13
CDR3 protein: CASRDRVHYGYTF
CDR3 DNA: TGTGCCAGTCGGGACAGGGTACACTATGGCTACACCTTC

D gene: NA
clone size: NA
J gene: TRBJ2-3
V gene: TRBV6-1
CDR3 length: 16
CDR3 protein: CASSGRATSSTDTQYF
CDR3 DNA: TGTGCCAGCAGTGGGAGGGCGACCTCTAGCACAGATACGCAGTATTTT

D gene: TRBD2
clone size: once
J gene: TRBJ2-3
V gene: TRBV5-1
CDR3 length: 15
CDR3 protein: CASSLVRGGMDTQYF
CDR3 DNA: TGCGCCAGCAGCTTGGTTCGGGGGGGCATGGATACGCAGTATTTT

D gene: TRBD1
clone size: NA
J gene: TRBJ1-2
V gene: TRBV5-1
CDR3 length: 15
CDR3 protein: CASSFNVGQSNGYTF
CDR3 DNA: TGCGCCAGCAGCTTCAATGTGGGACAGTCCAATGGCTACACCTTC

D gene: NA
clone size: NA
J gene: TRBJ1-1
V gene: TRBV30
CDR3 length: 12
CDR3 protein: CAWSPLNTEAFF
CDR3 DNA: TGTGCCTGGAGCCCTCTGAACACTGAAGCTTTCTTT

D gene: TRBD1
clone size: NA
J gene: TRBJ2-1
V gene: TRBV3-1/TRBV3-2
CDR3 length: 14
CDR3 protein: CASSLRGYYNEQFF
CDR3 DNA: TGTGCCAGCAGCCTCAGGGGGTATTACAATGAGCAGTTCTTC

D gene: NA
clone size: once
J gene: TRBJ2-1
V gene: TRBV3-1/TRBV3-2
CDR3 length: 17
CDR3 protein: CASSHLSGLLSNNEQFF
CDR3 DNA: TGTGCCAGCAGCCACCTCTCCGGACTCCTATCAAACAATGAGCAGTTCTTC

D gene: NA
clone size: NA
J gene: TRBJ2-1
V gene: TRBV6-5
CDR3 length: 15
CDR3 protein: CASSLQLARYNEQFF
CDR3 DNA: TGTGCCAGCAGTCTCCAGCTAGCGCGGTACAATGAGCAGTTCTTC

D gene: NA
clone size: NA
J gene: TRBJ2-1
V gene: TRBV16
CDR3 length: 16
CDR3 protein: CASSQFSPGASNEQFF
CDR3 DNA: TGTGCCAGCAGCCAATTTTCTCCAGGGGCGTCCAATGAGCAGTTCTTC

D gene: TRBD2
clone size: NA
J gene: TRBJ2-7
V gene: TRBV3-1/TRBV3-2
CDR3 length: 15
CDR3 protein: CASSQVVSGSGEQYF
CDR3 DNA: TGTGCCAGCAGCCAAGTTGTTAGCGGGAGTGGCGAGCAGTACTTC

D gene: TRBD1
clone size: once
J gene: TRBJ2-7
V gene: TRBV3-1/TRBV3-2
CDR3 length: 16
CDR3 protein: CASSPRRGTGDHEQYF
CDR3 DNA: TGTGCCAGCAGCCCCAGACGCGGGACAGGGGACCACGAGCAGTACTTC

D gene: TRBD1
clone size: NA
J gene: TRBJ1-1
V gene: TRBV19
CDR3 length: 15
CDR3 protein: CASSRSRQGYPEAFF
CDR3 DNA: TGTGCCAGTAGTAGATCGAGACAGGGATACCCTGAAGCTTTCTTT

D gene: NA
clone size: NA
J gene: TRBJ1-1
V gene: TRBV7-6
CDR3 length: 15
CDR3 protein: CASSLEGSPGTEAFF
CDR3 DNA: TGTGCCAGCAGCTTAGAAGGCTCTCCGGGCACTGAAGCTTTCTTT

D gene: NA
clone size: NA
J gene: TRBJ1-1
V gene: TRBV19
CDR3 length: 13
CDR3 protein: CASTTGWGTEAFF
CDR3 DNA: TGTGCCAGTACCACAGGGTGGGGTACTGAAGCTTTCTTT

D gene: NA
clone size: NA
J gene: TRBJ1-6
V gene: TRBV5-1
CDR3 length: 14
CDR3 protein: CASSLGSGNSPLHF
CDR3 DNA: TGCGCCAGCAGCTTGGGCAGTGGCAATTCACCCCTCCACTTT

D gene: NA
clone size: NA
J gene: TRBJ2-5
V gene: TRBV7-9
CDR3 length: 13
CDR3 protein: CASSLPVQETQYF
CDR3 DNA: TGTGCCAGCAGCCTCCCGGTCCAAGAGACCCAGTACTTC

D gene: NA
clone size: NA
J gene: TRBJ2-5
V gene: TRBV5-6
CDR3 length: 14
CDR3 protein: CASSWRAPQETQYF
CDR3 DNA: TGTGCCAGCAGCTGGAGGGCTCCGCAAGAGACCCAGTACTTC

D gene: NA
clone size: NA
J gene: TRBJ2-2
V gene: TRBV29-1
CDR3 length: 13
CDR3 protein: CSAITGYTGELFF
CDR3 DNA: TGCAGCGCCATTACAGGGTACACCGGGGAGCTGTTTTTT

D gene: NA
clone size: NA
J gene: TRBJ1-6
V gene: TRBV14
CDR3 length: 16
CDR3 protein: CASSQAGGGLNSPLHF
CDR3 DNA: TGTGCCAGCAGCCAGGCCGGAGGAGGGTTGAATTCACCCCTCCACTTT

D gene: NA
clone size: NA
J gene: TRBJ1-3
V gene: TRBV28
CDR3 length: 14
CDR3 protein: CASSSGVRGNTIYF
CDR3 DNA: TGTGCCAGCAGTTCGGGGGTTCGTGGAAACACCATATATTTT

D gene: NA
clone size: NA
J gene: TRBJ2-7
V gene: TRBV6-1
CDR3 length: 12
CDR3 protein: CASSELTGSQDF
CDR3 DNA: TGTGCCAGCAGTGAACTCACAGGGTCCCAGGACTTC

D gene: NA
clone size: once
J gene: TRBJ1-1
V gene: TRBV29-1
CDR3 length: 13
CDR3 protein: CSVEGVGQPEAFF
CDR3 DNA: TGCAGCGTTGAAGGAGTGGGCCAACCTGAAGCTTTCTTT

D gene: TRBD2
clone size: NA
J gene: TRBJ2-5
V gene: TRBV4-1
CDR3 length: 15
CDR3 protein: CASSQPGLAIETQYF
CDR3 DNA: TGCGCCAGCAGCCAGCCGGGACTAGCGATCGAGACCCAGTACTTC

D gene: NA
clone size: NA
J gene: TRBJ1-4
V gene: TRBV30
CDR3 length: 15
CDR3 protein: CAWKQGDGTNEKLFF
CDR3 DNA: TGTGCCTGGAAACAGGGTGACGGAACTAATGAAAAACTGTTTTTT